The 3 T cell receptor beta chains in this list originate from one sample, sequenced in a study of shared clonotypes between healthy human individuals. Generated by immunoSEQ multiplex PCR, the TCRdb table keeps only in-frame clones and is missing some. The repertoire holds around 1,000,000 clones, with about 72% as singletons. Sequencing was carried out using memory CD4+ T cells from PBMCs. Stated subset: CD45RA-negative fraction. These receptors all come from a man between 18 and 29 years old in good health. Some clones in this sample may be carry-over from other donors' samples.

This clone was observed once. The J gene is TRBJ1-1, the V gene TRBV11-2; D unresolved. The germline V and J ends were trimmed by 1 base and 5 bases, with 11 bases remaining between them. The germline gives CDR1 SGHAT, CDR2 FQNNGV. The CDR3 extends over 14 amino acids. The CDR3 sequence: CASSLAGFGTEAFF. CDR3 DNA: TGTGCCAGCAGCTTAGCCGGGTTCGGTACTGAAGCTTTCTTT.

The rearrangement links TRBV9 to TRBJ1-2; possibly TRBD1 for D (5 bases). Trimming removed 0 bases at V and 5 bases at J, with 17 bases between. The length of the CDR3 is 16 residues. The germline V gene has CDR1 SGDLS and CDR2 YYNGEE. DNA for the CDR3: TGTGCCAGCAGCGTAGTAGGGGTGGAGGTCCATTATGGCTACACCTTC. Translation: CASSVVGVEVHYGYTF.

V is TRBV11-3 and J is TRBJ2-2; D gene unclear. V was shortened by 0 bases and J by 8 bases, with 4 bases between the two germline ends. From germline, CDR1 is SGHNT and CDR2 YENEEA. The CDR3 contains 12 residues. CDR3 bases: TGTGCCAGCAGCTTAGATCATGGGGAGCTGTTTTTT. This translates into CASSLDHGELFF.